The entry below describes one TCR beta chain. Its antigen remains unknown. This sample is part of a study of shared clonotypes between healthy human individuals. Findings of the study overall: Blood was the sole source, and tissue repertoires probably differ. Among several donors, around 5% of naive CD4 clonotypes were found in common. Larger estimated richness was generally seen in naive subsets than in memory subsets.

The naive CD8 fraction comprised CD45RO-negative cells positively selected for CCR7 and excluded terminally differentiated effector memory CD45RA+ cells. Healthy HIV-negative adults without recent acute infections or vaccinations served as donors. Measured with immunoSEQ multiplex PCR; TCRdb has only the in-frame clones, and not every one. The sample lists about 2 million clones; about 95% were seen once. This CDR3 region has 11 residues. The germline gives CDR1 MNHEY, CDR2 SVGAGI. V was trimmed by 2 bases and J by 13 bases, leaving 6 bases between them. This chain connects TRBV6-5 to TRBJ1-6, with D perhaps matching TRBD1 (5 bases). Input material: naive CD8+ T cells sorted from blood. This TCR came from a man between 18 and 29 years old in good health. CDR3 DNA sequence: TGTGCCAGCAGTTACGGGGGGCCCCTCCACTTT. Its protein product is CASSYGGPLHF.